The entry that follows covers one T cell receptor (beta chain) sequence. Its antigen specificity is not known. Per-base quality was not reported, and no clone a single base away is much larger than it. The data are from a study of cytomegalovirus exposure and HLA in healthy donors (dated by TCRdb to the late 2010s). At the level of the whole study: According to a later analysis, one platform produced both the roughly 120 validation repertoires and the approximately 660 repertoires of the first cohort. The aim of the study was to test whether cataloging public T cell receptors could identify signatures of past pathogen exposure. Along with the approximately 700-subject first cohort, a separate validation cohort of over 90 different subjects was used. The study combined high-throughput TCR immunosequencing, statistical association of individual TCRs with disease status, and machine learning to predict cytomegalovirus infection status. The paper's findings and limits, for the study overall: In a later analysis, TCRs clustered in the first cohort were found to also tend to co-occur in the 120 validation repertoires, with 94% of cluster scores above 0. A later analysis lacked HLA typing for the validation cohort, so it scored co-occurrence in that cohort across all 110 or so repertoires. It was suggested by the authors that the approach could potentially be generalized to other disease states and immunological phenotypes. In vitro tests confirmed that a few of the cytomegalovirus-associated TCR beta chains recognize cytomegalovirus antigens. While some public TCRs were present in many individuals, most TCR sequences turned up only very rarely across donors. The classifier was reported to diagnose cytomegalovirus status with high specificity and sensitivity in both the original cohort and the validation cohort. In the study, approximately 160 TCR beta chains were listed as associated with cytomegalovirus.

The donors were included in the validation cohort of approximately 130 subjects, a group kept apart from the 666-subject first cohort. The library was built by means of the immunoSEQ multiplex PCR assay. As for the authors' bioinformatics: A statistical classification framework was built to diagnose cytomegalovirus status from the catalog of TCR beta chain sequences. TCRdb took this table from immuneACCESS and kept in-frame rearrangements with V and J called. Such tables lack part of the clones; where checked against another copy, unresolved V genes explain under half of the gap, and the rest is unexplained. That table is the source of V, J and clone size, and D and trimming were worked out from the DNA. The sample table contains over 200,000 clones; only one count was recorded for almost 90% of them. Of the sample, less than 0.4% is held by the ten largest clones. CDR1 and CDR2, looked up from the germline V gene, are SGHNT and YENEEA. Relative to germline, V is missing 4 bases and J is missing 6 bases, with 5 bases of the junction outside any gene match. The CDR3 contains 14 residues, cysteine and phenylalanine counted. Only the CDR3 portion is preserved as DNA: 42 bases, with reading frame beginning at the first base.

Material for sequencing was PBMCs. The chain links TRBV11-3 with TRBJ2-2; 7 bases in between match TRBD1. The clonotype was recovered from a young woman in good health and CMV-seronegative. The nucleotides read TGTGCCAGCAGCTCAAGGGGGCAGGCCGGGGAGCTGTTTTTT. The encoded protein is CASSSRGQAGELFF.